The 32 T cell receptor beta chains in this list originate from one sample, sequenced in a study of T cell responses to AZD1222 COVID-19 vaccine. The repertoire was sequenced with immunoSEQ multiplex PCR; TCRdb's copy has only in-frame clones and lacks some. The top ten hold more than 13% of the sample, which has 100,000 to 150,000 clones, around 92% seen once. The source was peripheral blood, collected on day 0 of AZD1222 vaccination. The origin of the receptors is an adult in good health.

The chain carries TRBV3-1 (or the pseudogene TRBV3-2) and TRBJ1-2; 9 nucleotides line up with TRBD1. Germline CDR1 reads LGHDT; CDR2 reads YNNKEL (reference sequence). J lost 4 bases, V lost 4 bases, and 19 bases had no gene match. The CDR3 consists of 19 residues. The CDR3 nucleotides are TGTGCCAGCAGCCCGAAAGTCTGGACAGGGGCGCCATCCGGCTATGGCTACACCTTC. This translates into CASSPKVWTGAPSGYGYTF.

V and J are TRBV9 and TRBJ1-2; no definite D call. Trimming stripped 2 bases from V and 1 base from J, with 33 bases between. Germline V gene data show CDR1 as SGDLS and CDR2 as YYNGEE. This CDR3 is built from 22 residues. The DNA of the CDR3 is TGTGCCAGCAGCGTGGCACCGGACGGGCCAGAGTACCAGTCCCGGGATAACTATGGCTACACCTTC. Amino acid sequence: CASSVAPDGPEYQSRDNYGYTF.

The J gene is TRBJ1-2, the V gene TRBV27; 11 nucleotides align to TRBD1. CDR1 MNHEY and CDR2 SMNVEV come from the germline V gene (reference sequence). This CDR3 region has 14 residues. The trim removed 6 bases at V and 4 bases at J, leaving 4 bases unmatched. The CDR3 reads CASSWTGGLYGYTF. In DNA form, the CDR3 reads TGTGCCAGCAGCTGGACAGGGGGCCTCTATGGCTACACCTTC.

The chain links TRBV2 to TRBJ1-4; TRBD1 matches 7 bases. There are 13 residues in the CDR3. CDR1 and CDR2 from the germline V gene are SNHLY and FYNNEI. V gave up 6 bases and J gave up 12 bases; unmatched junction bases: 10. CDR3 protein: CASRTPGQRELFF. The CDR3 coding sequence is TGTGCCAGCAGAACTCCGGGACAGAGGGAACTGTTTTTT.

The chain joins TRBV29-1 to TRBJ1-1, with no clear D. Trimming removed 2 bases from V and 2 bases from J, with 0 bases in between. CDR3 length: 10 amino acids. Germline CDR1 reads SQVTM; CDR2 reads ANQGSEA. CDR3 coding DNA: TGCAGCGTTGAAAACACTGAAGCTTTCTTT. This encodes CSVENTEAFF.

The chain employs TRBV4-3 and TRBJ2-7, with 8 bases aligning to TRBD1. The CDR3 totals 15 residues. With 3 bases clipped from V and 3 bases from J, the junction kept 7 bases outside the gene matches. Germline CDR1 is LGHNA and CDR2 is YSLEER. The CDR3 region has the DNA TGCGCCAGCAGCCAGCAACCGGGACAGGACTACGAGCAGTACTTC. Translated, it gives CASSQQPGQDYEQYF.

The rearrangement uses TRBV4-1 and TRBJ2-7, with TRBD2 identical over 9 bases. This CDR3 region has 16 residues. Germline V CDR1 and CDR2: MGHRA, YSYEKL. The J segment lost 1 base and the V segment lost 2 bases, leaving 6 bases of the junction unmatched. The CDR3 loop reads CASSQPTSGSSYEQYF. The CDR3, as DNA: TGCGCCAGCAGCCAACCTACTAGCGGGTCTTCCTACGAGCAGTACTTC.

The gene calls are TRBV6-2 or TRBV6-3 and TRBJ2-7, with D possibly matching TRBD2 (7 bases). The CDR3 extends over 15 amino acids. V dropped 4 bases and J dropped 2 bases, with 15 bases sitting between them. Germline V gene lookup returns CDR1 MNHEY and CDR2 SVGEGT. The CDR3 region is CASSWGGSITYEQYF. CDR3 DNA: TGTGCCAGCAGTTGGGGGGGCTCTATAACCTACGAGCAGTACTTC.

The gene calls are TRBV6-5 and TRBJ2-3; D unresolved. CDR1 and CDR2 from the germline V gene are MNHEY and SVGAGI. The CDR3 contains 13 residues. Trimming stripped 5 bases from V and 0 bases from J, with 6 bases between. DNA of the CDR3: TGTGCCAGCAGTATAACTAGCACAGATACGCAGTATTTT. As protein: CASSITSTDTQYF.

In its sample, this clone was seen once. The chain joins TRBV11-2 to TRBJ1-4, with TRBD1 matching 7 bases. V dropped 5 bases and J dropped 3; count of bases not matched to a gene: 9. The CDR3 extends over 16 amino acids. Germline V gives CDR1 SGHAT, CDR2 FQNNGV. In DNA form, the CDR3 reads TGTGCCAGCAGCCCCCTGGGACAGTTGGCTAATGAAAAACTGTTTTTT. It codes for CASSPLGQLANEKLFF. Full variable domain (outside the CDR3, taken from reference TRBV11-2 and TRBJ1-4): EAGVAQSPRYKIIEKRQSVAFWCNPISGHATLYWYQQILGQGPKLLIQFQNNGVVDDSQLPKDRFSAERLKGVDSTLKIQPAKLEDSAVYLCASSPLGQLANEKLFFGSGTQLSVL.

V is TRBV4-1 and J is TRBJ2-2; a weak D match, TRBD1 (5 bases). Germline assignment: CDR1 MGHRA and CDR2 YSYEKL. CDR3 length equals 17 residues. Trimming left V 1 base short and J 5 bases short, with 17 bases between. Here the CDR3 DNA reads TGCGCCAGCAGCCAAGCTCCGGGCAGGGTGGTTACCGGGGAGCTGTTTTTT. It is translated as CASSQAPGRVVTGELFF.

The chain links TRBV9 to TRBJ2-2; 7 nucleotides line up with TRBD1. The CDR3 has 15 residues. The V and J ends lost 0 bases and 5 bases, in that order; junction bases with no gene match: 4. Germline CDR1 is SGDLS and CDR2 is YYNGEE. The chain's CDR3 is CASSVEDRWTGELFF. CDR3 sequence (DNA): TGTGCCAGCAGCGTAGAGGACAGGTGGACCGGGGAGCTGTTTTTT.

The genes are TRBV12-3 or TRBV12-4 and TRBJ1-1; 9 positions match TRBD1. The CDR3 totals 13 residues. V lost 1 base and J lost 6; bases outside the gene matches: 0. The CDR3 sequence: CASSLGQGAEAFF. Written as DNA, the CDR3 is TGTGCCAGCAGTTTAGGACAGGGGGCTGAAGCTTTCTTT.

J is TRBJ2-1 and V is TRBV30; D may be TRBD1 (5 bases). CDR3 length equals 15 residues. From germline, CDR1 is GTSNPN and CDR2 SVGIG (reference sequence). V lost 4 bases and J lost 0, with 13 bases in between. The CDR3 DNA reads as TGTGCCTGGACCCCGACAGCGAGCTCCTACAATGAGCAGTTCTTC. Its translation: CAWTPTASSYNEQFF. Complete variable domain (other parts from reference TRBV30 and TRBJ2-1): SQTIHQWPATLVQPVGSPLSLECTVEGTSNPNLYWYRQAAGRGLQLLFYSVGIGQISSEVPQNLSASRPQDRQFILSSKKLLLSDSGFYLCAWTPTASSYNEQFFGPGTRLTVL.

The V gene is TRBV5-1, the J gene TRBJ1-2; D gene ambiguous. Germline-derived CDR1 and CDR2 are SGHRS and YFSETQ. The CDR3 has 15 residues. V was cut by 5 bases and J by 7 bases, with 21 bases left in between. As DNA, the CDR3 is TGCGCCAGCAGGTTTGAGGAGCTGACGGATTCTGGCTACACCTTC. Translating gives CASRFEELTDSGYTF.

The rearrangement uses TRBV5-1 and TRBJ2-3; D uncertain. Germline CDR1 and CDR2: SGHRS and YFSETQ. The CDR3 is 13 amino acids. Deletions cut 2 bases from V and 4 bases from J, with 8 bases between. The CDR3 protein is CASSFTVPDTQYF. In DNA form, the CDR3 reads TGCGCCAGCAGCTTCACAGTACCAGATACGCAGTATTTT.

The V and J genes are TRBV24-1 and TRBJ2-5; 12 bases are a match to TRBD1. This CDR3 has 16 residues. Germline CDR1 and CDR2: KGHDR and SFDVKD. With 3 bases clipped from V and 4 bases from J, the junction kept 5 bases outside the gene matches. The CDR3 nucleotides are TGTGCCACCAGTGATCCCGGGACAGGGGGCGCAGAGACCCAGTACTTC. As protein: CATSDPGTGGAETQYF.

This sequence joins TRBV4-3 and TRBJ1-1, with 7 bases lining up with TRBD1. The germline V gene has CDR1 LGHNA and CDR2 YSLEER. There are 16 residues in the CDR3. V lost 4 bases, J lost 4 bases, and 12 bases stayed unmatched. The CDR3 sequence: CASSRGTEWGGTEAFF. The DNA of the CDR3 is TGCGCCAGCAGCCGCGGGACAGAGTGGGGTGGCACTGAAGCTTTCTTT.

This chain connects TRBV6-5 to TRBJ2-7; 8 positions match TRBD1. Losses at the gene ends were 6 bases for V and 3 bases for J; bases not matched to a gene: 7. CDR3 size: 14 residues. Germline V gene sequence: CDR1 MNHEY, CDR2 SVGAGI. The chain's CDR3 is CASSSGTGGYEQYF. CDR3 nucleotide sequence: TGTGCCAGCAGCTCCGGGACAGGCGGCTACGAGCAGTACTTC.

V usage is TRBV6-6 and J usage is TRBJ2-7; 8 bases line up with TRBD1. The junction had 6 bases not matched to a gene; V was cut back by 5 bases and J by 6 bases. The CDR3 sequence is 13 residues long. The germline V gene encodes CDR1 MNHNY and CDR2 SVGAGI (reference sequence). For the CDR3, the DNA is TGTGCCAGCAGTCGATCGACAGGGGCCGAGCAGTACTTC. As protein: CASSRSTGAEQYF.

This chain links TRBV24-1 with TRBJ1-6; D unclear. The CDR3 totals 13 residues. V was cut by 10 bases and J by 8 bases, with 14 bases left in between. Germline V gene sequence: CDR1 KGHDR, CDR2 SFDVKD. This chain's CDR3 is CATQGMWDSPLHF. CDR3 bases: TGTGCCACTCAAGGGATGTGGGATTCACCCCTCCACTTT.

This chain joins TRBV4-1 and TRBJ2-1; no clear D gene. Looked up from germline, CDR1 is MGHRA and CDR2 is YSYEKL. The CDR3 has 13 amino acids. V was shortened by 5 bases and J by 5 bases, with 10 bases between the two germline ends. CDR3 sequence reads: CASSAKVHNEQFF. The CDR3, as DNA: TGCGCCAGCAGCGCCAAGGTCCACAATGAGCAGTTCTTC.

CDR3 bases: TGTGCCAGCAGCGCGACTCTAGGGGACAGGGAAGGGGTCACAGATACGCAGTATTTT. Translated, it gives CASSATLGDREGVTDTQYF. This chain connects TRBV21-1 to TRBJ2-3; the table's D call of TRBD1 was not tested on the DNA. TRBV21-1 is reported as a pseudogene. The CDR3 runs to 19 residues.

V usage is TRBV30 and J usage is TRBJ2-2, with D perhaps matching TRBD2 (6 bases). This CDR3 is 16 amino acids long. V lost 6 bases to trimming and J lost 6 bases, with 23 bases between them. The germline gives CDR1 GTSNPN, CDR2 SVGIG (reference sequence). The CDR3 DNA reads TGTGCCTGTAAGAGACCCCGGGACTCCCGTCCCGGGGAGCTGTTTTTT. It is translated as CACKRPRDSRPGELFF.

The chain carries TRBV5-1 and TRBJ2-3; TRBD2 agrees at 7 bases. The CDR3 covers 20 residues. The germline V gene encodes CDR1 SGHRS and CDR2 YFSETQ. V gave up 4 bases and J gave up 8 bases; unmatched junction bases: 28. CDR3 sequence (DNA): TGCGCCAGCAGCCGAGTGGGGTGGGGTACTAGCGACCCCTCAGCGGGTACGCAGTATTTT. This sequence encodes CASSRVGWGTSDPSAGTQYF. The whole variable domain, filled in from reference TRBV5-1 and TRBJ2-3, reads KAGVTQTPRYLIKTRGQQVTLSCSPISGHRSVSWYQQTPGQGLQFLFEYFSETQRNKGNFPGRFSGRQFSNSRSEMNVSTLELGDSALYLCASSRVGWGTSDPSAGTQYFGPGTRLTVL.

The chain links TRBV13 to TRBJ2-3, with TRBD2 matching 10 bases. The germline V gene has CDR1 PRHDT and CDR2 FYEKMQ (reference sequence). Trimming cost V 6 bases and J 2 bases; bases outside gene matches: 2. The CDR3 has 14 residues. As DNA, the CDR3 is TGTGCCAGCAGACTAGCGGGGAACACAGATACGCAGTATTTT. It translates to CASRLAGNTDTQYF.

CDR3 DNA sequence: TGCGCCAGCAGCCAAGGAGACAGGCTAGATCAGCCCCAGCATTTT. Translation gives CASSQGDRLDQPQHF. The gene calls are TRBV4-1 and TRBJ1-5, with D possibly matching TRBD1 (6 bases). The CDR3 contains 15 residues. V was shortened by 1 base and J by 5 bases, with 12 bases between the two germline ends. CDR1 and CDR2 (germline): MGHRA, YSYEKL.

The chain couples TRBV5-1 to TRBJ2-4; 8 positions agree with TRBD2. CDR1 and CDR2 (germline): SGHRS, YFSETQ. The trim removed 0 bases at V and 5 bases at J, leaving 4 bases unmatched. This CDR3 is 15 amino acids long. The CDR3 bases are TGCGCCAGCAGCTTGGGGTTAGCGGGGCAAAACATTCAGTACTTC. Its translation: CASSLGLAGQNIQYF.

The chain is built from TRBV6-5 and TRBJ2-7, with D unresolved. V was clipped by 6 bases and J by 6 bases, with 15 bases between them. Germline CDR1 is MNHEY and CDR2 is SVGAGI. This CDR3 contains 13 residues. The CDR3 nucleotides read TGTGCCAGCAGACCCCCTGGCCAATTCGAGCAGTACTTC. It translates to CASRPPGQFEQYF.

This clone came up a few times. This chain uses TRBV19 with TRBJ1-1, with 7 bases lining up with TRBD1. From germline, CDR1 is LNHDA and CDR2 SQIVND (reference sequence). The V segment lost 4 bases and the J segment 5 bases; nucleotides outside the gene matches: 10. The CDR3 runs to 15 residues. The CDR3 nucleotides are TGTGCCAGTAGTACAGGGAAGGGGGCATTGACTGAAGCTTTCTTT. Translated: CASSTGKGALTEAFF.

V usage is TRBV19 and J usage is TRBJ1-6; no reliable D call. The CDR3 covers 13 residues. The germline V gene encodes CDR1 LNHDA and CDR2 SQIVND (reference sequence). V dropped 10 bases and J dropped 2 bases, with 9 bases sitting between them. DNA for the CDR3: TGTGCCACCCGCGGAACCTATAATTCACCCCTCCACTTT. It codes for CATRGTYNSPLHF.

This chain links TRBV2 with TRBJ1-5, with a possible D match to TRBD1 (5 bases). CDR3 length: 13 amino acids. V gave up 6 bases and J gave up 4 bases, with 10 bases separating them. The germline V gene encodes CDR1 SNHLY and CDR2 FYNNEI. The CDR3: CASRGETNQPQHF. The CDR3 DNA sequence: TGTGCCAGCAGGGGGGAGACAAATCAGCCCCAGCATTTT.